There are a few counts of the clone carrying this T cell receptor beta chain. These data belong to a study of tumor-infiltrating lymphocytes in primary liver carcinoma. Study context: Spanning 30 to 69 years of age, the patients were men and women.

Blood RNA originated from unsorted whole blood, with germline DNA additionally extracted. Synthesis of TCR beta cDNA was carried out from around 500 ng total RNA with a constant-region primer. ARM-PCR, slightly modified, supplied the TCR beta libraries through three nested multiplex PCR rounds. The opening two PCR rounds, about 10 cycles each, paired TRBV1-TRBV30 forward primers with a C-beta reverse primer. In TCRdb, the multiplex PCR reads were re-called with MiXCR into one record per CDR3 protein. The table records about 200,000 distinct CDR3 sequences, roughly 61% of them present only once. The CDR3 is 18 amino acids. V lost 0 bases to trimming and J lost 0 bases, with 14 bases between them. Germline CDR1 KGHDR, CDR2 SFDVKD.

The clonotype comes from a woman in her sixties or seventies with primary liver carcinoma and hepatitis B virus infection. The rearrangement links TRBV24-1 to TRBJ2-1, with D unclear. Sample: peripheral blood. CDR3 DNA sequence: TGTGCCACCAGTGATTTGCCTTCTCGTCGAAGCTCCTACAATGAGCAGTTCTTC. This translates into CATSDLPSRRSSYNEQFF.